These 4 T cell receptor beta chains came from one sample sequenced in a study of patients and donors after allogeneic stem cell transplantation. From the RT-PCR reads, TCRdb called clonotypes with MiXCR, one entry per CDR3 protein. The table shows about 26,000 distinct CDR3 sequences, with about 8% occurring only once. The sequenced sample consisted of blood, either unsorted or a sorted T cell fraction (not recorded which). These receptors came from a human donor who was either an allogeneic HSCT recipient or a stem cell or donor lymphocyte infusion donor (not recorded which). It is not recorded whose cells these are; they may come from a transplant donor.

The sample holds many counts of this clonotype. The rearrangement uses TRBV9 and TRBJ1-1; D remains ambiguous. This CDR3 has 13 residues. The germline CDR1 and CDR2 sequences are SGDLS and YYNGEE. Trimming cost V 6 bases and J 0 bases, with 9 bases left between them. In nucleotides, the CDR3 is TGTGCCAGCACCCCACAAATGAACACTGAAGCTTTCTTT. Translation: CASTPQMNTEAFF.

Ten or more counts support this clonotype. The J gene is TRBJ2-5, the V gene TRBV5-1; D is possibly TRBD2 (7 bases). This CDR3 spans 16 amino acids. CDR1 SGHRS and CDR2 YFSETQ come from the germline V gene. Trimming took off 4 bases at V and 1 base at J, with 17 bases between the two ends. The CDR3 nucleotides read TGCGCCAGCAGCCCGGGGGGCGGGGGACCCCAAGAGACCCAGTACTTC. The encoded protein is CASSPGGGGPQETQYF.

V usage is TRBV6-1 and J usage is TRBJ1-3; D gene ambiguous. Germline V CDR1 and CDR2: MNHNS, SASEGT. This CDR3 has 15 amino acids. Trimming left V 6 bases short and J 0 bases short, with 12 bases between. CDR3 DNA: TGTGCCAGCAGCCTATCCGGGAGCTCTGGAAACACCATATATTTT. This encodes CASSLSGSSGNTIYF.

The table lists this clonotype with many counts. The chain carries TRBV5-1 and TRBJ2-7; no definite D call. V was clipped by 2 bases and J by 5 bases, with 8 bases between them. There are 12 residues in the CDR3. Germline-derived CDR1 and CDR2 are SGHRS and YFSETQ. The CDR3: CASSLNYHEQYF. CDR3 DNA: TGCGCCAGCAGCTTAAACTACCACGAGCAGTACTTC.